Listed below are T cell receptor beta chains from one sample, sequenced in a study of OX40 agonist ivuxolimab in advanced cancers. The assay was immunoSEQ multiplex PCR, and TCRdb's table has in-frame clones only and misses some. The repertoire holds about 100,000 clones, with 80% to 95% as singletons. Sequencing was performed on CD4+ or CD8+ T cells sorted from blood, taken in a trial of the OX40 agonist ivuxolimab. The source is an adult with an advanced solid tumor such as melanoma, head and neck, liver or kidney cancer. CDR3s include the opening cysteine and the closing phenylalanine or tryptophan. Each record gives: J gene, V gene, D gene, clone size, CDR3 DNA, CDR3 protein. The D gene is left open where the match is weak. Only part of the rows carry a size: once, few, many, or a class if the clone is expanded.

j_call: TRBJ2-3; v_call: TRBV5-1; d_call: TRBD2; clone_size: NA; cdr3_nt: TGCGCCAGCAGCTTGTGGGGGGGTGGAGCAGATACGCAGTATTTT; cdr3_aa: CASSLWGGGADTQYF
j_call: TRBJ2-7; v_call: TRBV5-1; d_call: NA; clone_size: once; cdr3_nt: TGCGCCAGCAGCTTGGCCGACGGCCAAGTAAGGTACGAGCAGTACTTC; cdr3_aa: CASSLADGQVRYEQYF
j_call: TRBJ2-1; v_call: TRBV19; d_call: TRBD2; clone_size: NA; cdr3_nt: TGTGCCAGTAGTACCCGGACTAGCGGGAGGGACAATGAGCAGTTCTTC; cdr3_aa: CASSTRTSGRDNEQFF
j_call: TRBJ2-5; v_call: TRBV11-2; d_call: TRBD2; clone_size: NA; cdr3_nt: TGTGCCAGCAGCTCCCTCGGGAGCGGGAGGGGAGGGGAGACCCAGTACTTC; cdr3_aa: CASSSLGSGRGGETQYF
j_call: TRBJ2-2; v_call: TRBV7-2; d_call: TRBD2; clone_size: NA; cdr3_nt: TGTGCCAGCAGCTTAGTGCCTAGCGGGAACACCGGGGAGCTGTTTTTT; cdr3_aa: CASSLVPSGNTGELFF
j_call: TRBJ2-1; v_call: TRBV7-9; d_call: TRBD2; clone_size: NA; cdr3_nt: TGTGCCAGCAGCTTAGGGCTAGCGGGTCTCAATGAGCAGTTCTTC; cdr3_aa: CASSLGLAGLNEQFF
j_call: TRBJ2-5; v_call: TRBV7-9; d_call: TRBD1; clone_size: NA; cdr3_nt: TGTGCCAGCAGCCGGTACAGGGGTTTAGGAGAGACCCAGTACTTC; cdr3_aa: CASSRYRGLGETQYF
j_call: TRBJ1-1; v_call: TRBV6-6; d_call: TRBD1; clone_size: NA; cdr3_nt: TGTGCCAGCAGTCGTGACAGGGAACAAGCAGCTTTCTTT; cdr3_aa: CASSRDREQAAFF
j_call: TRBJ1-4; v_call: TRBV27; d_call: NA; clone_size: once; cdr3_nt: TGTGCCAGCAGTCCATGGGTCCTGAGTGAAAAACTGTTTTTT; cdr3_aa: CASSPWVLSEKLFF
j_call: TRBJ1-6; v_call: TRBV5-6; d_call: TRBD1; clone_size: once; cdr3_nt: TGTGCCAGCAGCCCGGACAGGGGGATTATTAATTCACCCCTCCACTTT; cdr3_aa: CASSPDRGIINSPLHF
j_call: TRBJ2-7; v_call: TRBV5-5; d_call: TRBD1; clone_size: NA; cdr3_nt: TGTGCCAGCAGCTTAGGGACAGTGCTCCTCTACGAGCAGTACTTC; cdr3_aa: CASSLGTVLLYEQYF
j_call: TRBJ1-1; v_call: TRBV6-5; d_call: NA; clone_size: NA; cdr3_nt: TGTGCCACCCACCGGAACACTGAAGCTTTCTTT; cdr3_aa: CATHRNTEAFF
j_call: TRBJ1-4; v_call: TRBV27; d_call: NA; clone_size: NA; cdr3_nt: TGTGCCAGCAGTTTATCCAGGGGTGAAAAACTGTTTTTT; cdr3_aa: CASSLSRGEKLFF
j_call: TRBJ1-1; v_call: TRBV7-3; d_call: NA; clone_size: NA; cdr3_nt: TGTGCCAGCAGCCCCATTTGGCGGGTCAGTGAAGCTTTCTTT; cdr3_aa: CASSPIWRVSEAFF
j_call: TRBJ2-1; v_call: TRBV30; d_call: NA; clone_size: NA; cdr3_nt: TGTGCCTGGAGGCGGGACTCGGCCGCGGGTGAGCAGTTCTTC; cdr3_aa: CAWRRDSAAGEQFF
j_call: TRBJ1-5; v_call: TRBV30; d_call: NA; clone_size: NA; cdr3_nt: TGTGCCTGGAGTGAGGGACGCGGGCAGCCCCAGCATTTT; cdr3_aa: CAWSEGRGQPQHF
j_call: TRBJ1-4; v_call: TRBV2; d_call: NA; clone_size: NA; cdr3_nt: TGTGCCAGCCGCTCGTTGCGAACTAATGAAAAACTGTTTTTT; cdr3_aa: CASRSLRTNEKLFF
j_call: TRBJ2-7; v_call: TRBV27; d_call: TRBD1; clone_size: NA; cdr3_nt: TGTGCCAGCAGTTTAACCGGGACAGGGGCGTACGAGCAGTACTTC; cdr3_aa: CASSLTGTGAYEQYF
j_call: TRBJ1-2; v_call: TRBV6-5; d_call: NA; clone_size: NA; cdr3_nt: TGTGCCAGCACTCAGGGTTCGGCCTACACCTTC; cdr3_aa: CASTQGSAYTF
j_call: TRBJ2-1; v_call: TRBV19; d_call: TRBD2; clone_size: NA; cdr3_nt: TGTGCCAGTACCACTCGTAGCGGGAGGGACTACAATGAGCAGTTCTTC; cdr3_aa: CASTTRSGRDYNEQFF
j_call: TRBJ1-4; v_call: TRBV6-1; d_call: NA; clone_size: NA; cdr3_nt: TGTGCCAGCAGTGCCCGGGACTCAACTAATGAAAAACTGTTTTTT; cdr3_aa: CASSARDSTNEKLFF
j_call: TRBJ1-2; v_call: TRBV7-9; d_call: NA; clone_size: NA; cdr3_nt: TGTGCCAGCAGCTTCAGCAGGGGCTATGGCTACACCTTC; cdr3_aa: CASSFSRGYGYTF
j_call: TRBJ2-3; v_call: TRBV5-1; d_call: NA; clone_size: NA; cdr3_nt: TGCGCCAGCAGCCAGGATCTGAACACAGATACGCAGTATTTT; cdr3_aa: CASSQDLNTDTQYF
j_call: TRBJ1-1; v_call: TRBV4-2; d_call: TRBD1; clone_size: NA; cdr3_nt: TGTGCCAGCAGCCGCACCGGACAGGGACGAACTGAAGCTTTCTTT; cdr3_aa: CASSRTGQGRTEAFF
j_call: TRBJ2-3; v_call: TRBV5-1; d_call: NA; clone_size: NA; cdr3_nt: TGCGCCAGCAGCTTGTCTGACGAGGATACGCAGTATTTT; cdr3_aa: CASSLSDEDTQYF
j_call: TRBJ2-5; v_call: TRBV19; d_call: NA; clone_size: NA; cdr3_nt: TGTGCCAGTAGTATCGGTGGGGGGGAGACCCAGTACTTC; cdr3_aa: CASSIGGGETQYF
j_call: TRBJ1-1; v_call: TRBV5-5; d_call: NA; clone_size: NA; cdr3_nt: TGTGCCAGCAGCTTTCGTCTCAGGGGTTCCACTGAAGCTTTCTTT; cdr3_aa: CASSFRLRGSTEAFF
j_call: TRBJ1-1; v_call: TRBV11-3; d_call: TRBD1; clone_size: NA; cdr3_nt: TGTGCCAGCAGCTATGACAGGGGGGTCACTGAAGCTTTCTTT; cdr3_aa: CASSYDRGVTEAFF
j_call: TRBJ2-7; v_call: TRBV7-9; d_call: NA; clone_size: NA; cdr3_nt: TGTGCCAGCAGCTTAGGACAGATCTACGAGCAGTACTTC; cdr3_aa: CASSLGQIYEQYF
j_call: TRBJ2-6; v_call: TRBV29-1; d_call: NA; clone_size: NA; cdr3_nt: TGCAGCGTTGAGTGGGGGGCCAACGTCCTGACTTTC; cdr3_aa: CSVEWGANVLTF
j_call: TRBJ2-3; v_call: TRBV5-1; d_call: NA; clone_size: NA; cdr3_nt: TGCGCCAGCAGCTTGTTAGGCCCTAGCACAGATACGCAGTATTTT; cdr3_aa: CASSLLGPSTDTQYF
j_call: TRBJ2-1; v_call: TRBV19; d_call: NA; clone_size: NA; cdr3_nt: TGTGCCAGTAGTATAGGTAGAGCCTTCAATGAGCAGTTCTTC; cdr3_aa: CASSIGRAFNEQFF
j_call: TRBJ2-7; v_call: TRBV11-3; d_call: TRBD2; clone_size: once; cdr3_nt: TGTGCCAGCAGCCTAGGCGGACTAGCGGGAGTGGATGAGCAGTACTTC; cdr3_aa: CASSLGGLAGVDEQYF
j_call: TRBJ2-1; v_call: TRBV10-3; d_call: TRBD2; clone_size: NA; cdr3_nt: TGTGCCATCAGTGAGTCGGCGTTTAGCGGGAGGGCAGGTGAGCAGTTCTTC; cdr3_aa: CAISESAFSGRAGEQFF
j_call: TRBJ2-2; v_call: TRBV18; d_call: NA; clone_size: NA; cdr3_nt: TGTGCCAGCTCACGCCTTGGCGGGACTAACACCGGGGAGCTGTTTTTT; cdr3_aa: CASSRLGGTNTGELFF
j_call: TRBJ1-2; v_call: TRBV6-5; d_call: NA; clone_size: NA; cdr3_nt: TGTGCCAGCAGTGCCACCAGTCTCTATGGCTACACCTTC; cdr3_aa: CASSATSLYGYTF
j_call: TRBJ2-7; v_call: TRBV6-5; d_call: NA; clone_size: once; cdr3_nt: TGTGCCAGCTCACTGGGCAGGCTTAGCTCCTACGAGCAGTACTTC; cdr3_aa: CASSLGRLSSYEQYF
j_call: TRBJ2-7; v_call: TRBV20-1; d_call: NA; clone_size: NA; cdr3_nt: TGCAGTGCTAGAGAGGACGCCGAGCAGTACTTC; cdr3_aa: CSAREDAEQYF
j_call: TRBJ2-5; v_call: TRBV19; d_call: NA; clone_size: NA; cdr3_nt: TGTGCCAGTAGTAACCCCCACCGGGAACAAGAGACCCAGTACTTC; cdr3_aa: CASSNPHREQETQYF
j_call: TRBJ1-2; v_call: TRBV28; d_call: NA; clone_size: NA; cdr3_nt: TGTGCCAGCAGGCCGGGGGCCAGGGTAGGATATAACTATGGCTACACCTTC; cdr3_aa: CASRPGARVGYNYGYTF
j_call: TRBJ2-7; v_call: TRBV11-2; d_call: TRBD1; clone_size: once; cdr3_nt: TGTGCCAGCAGCTCATTCAAGGGACAGGGGGCCTCCTACGAGCAGTACTTC; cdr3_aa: CASSSFKGQGASYEQYF
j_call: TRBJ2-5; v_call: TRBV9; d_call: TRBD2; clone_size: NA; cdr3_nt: TGTGCCAGCAGCGGACTAGCGGGAGGGATACAAGAGACCCAGTACTTC; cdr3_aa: CASSGLAGGIQETQYF
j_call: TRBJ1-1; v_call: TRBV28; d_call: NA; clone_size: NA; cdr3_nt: TGTGCCAGCATCACCACCAGGGATGTGAACACTGAAGCTTTCTTT; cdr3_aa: CASITTRDVNTEAFF
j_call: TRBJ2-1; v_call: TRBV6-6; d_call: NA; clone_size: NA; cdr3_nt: TGTGCCAGCAGTTACTCGACAGGTTCCTACAATGAGCAGTTCTTC; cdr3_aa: CASSYSTGSYNEQFF
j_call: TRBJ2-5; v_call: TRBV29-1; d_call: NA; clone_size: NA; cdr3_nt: TGCAGCGTTGAGTACAACCAAGAGACCCAGTACTTC; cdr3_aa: CSVEYNQETQYF
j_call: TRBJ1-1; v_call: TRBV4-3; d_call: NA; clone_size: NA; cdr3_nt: TGCGCCAGCAGCCTCGATGGGAGGGGTCTAGAAGCTTTCTTT; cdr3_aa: CASSLDGRGLEAFF
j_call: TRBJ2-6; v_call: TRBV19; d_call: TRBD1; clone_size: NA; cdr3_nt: TGTGCCAGTAGTTTCGGACAGGGCCTCTCTGGGGCCAACGTCCTGACTTTC; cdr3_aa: CASSFGQGLSGANVLTF
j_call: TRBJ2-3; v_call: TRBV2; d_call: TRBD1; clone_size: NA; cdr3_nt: TGTGCCAGCAGTGGGAACTATCCGGGACAGGTATTCACAGATACGCAGTATTTT; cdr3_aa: CASSGNYPGQVFTDTQYF
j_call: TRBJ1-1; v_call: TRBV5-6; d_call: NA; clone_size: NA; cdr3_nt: TGTGCCAGCAGTTTGGGATTGCAGGGCGAGGGCACTGAAGCTTTCTTT; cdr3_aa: CASSLGLQGEGTEAFF
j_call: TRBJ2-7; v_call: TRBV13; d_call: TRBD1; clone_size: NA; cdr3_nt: TGTGCCAGCACTTCCAACTTCCAAAGGGCCGGGACAGGGGCCCCGGGGGAGCAGTACTTC; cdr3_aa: CASTSNFQRAGTGAPGEQYF
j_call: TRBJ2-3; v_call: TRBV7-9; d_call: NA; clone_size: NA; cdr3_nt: TGTGCCAGCAGCCTCGGACCAACGAGGAGTACGCAGTATTTT; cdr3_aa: CASSLGPTRSTQYF
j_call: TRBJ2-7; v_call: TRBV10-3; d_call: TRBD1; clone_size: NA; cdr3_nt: TGTGCCATGGCGACAGGGGGGTCCTACGAGCAGTACTTC; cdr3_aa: CAMATGGSYEQYF
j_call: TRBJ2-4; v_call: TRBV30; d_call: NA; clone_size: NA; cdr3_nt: TGTGCCTGGAGGGGGCCAGGGCGGAACATTCAGTACTTC; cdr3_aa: CAWRGPGRNIQYF
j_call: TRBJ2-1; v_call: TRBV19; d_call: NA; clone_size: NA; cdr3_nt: TGTGCCAGTAGTCTTGAGTCGCGACCGGGGTTGGATGAGCAGTTCTTC; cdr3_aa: CASSLESRPGLDEQFF
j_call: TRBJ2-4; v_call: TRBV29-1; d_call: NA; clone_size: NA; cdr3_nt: TGCAGCGCCGCCCAGGGGGGGGCGAACATTCAGTACTTC; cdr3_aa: CSAAQGGANIQYF
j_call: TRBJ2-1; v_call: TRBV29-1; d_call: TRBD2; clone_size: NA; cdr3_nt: TGCAGCGTCTCACTAGCGGGAGTACGGAATGAGCAGTTCTTC; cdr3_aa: CSVSLAGVRNEQFF
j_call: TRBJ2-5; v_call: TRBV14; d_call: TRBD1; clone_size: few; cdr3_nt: TGTGCCAGCAGCTACCGGGACAGGGGGATCGAGACCCAGTACTTC; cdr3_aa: CASSYRDRGIETQYF